This paragraph reports one TCR beta chain. What it recognizes is unknown. The data originate from a study of shared clonotypes between healthy human individuals. For the study at large: Per-donor plates numbered three CD4 naive, three CD4 memory, two CD8 naive and one CD8 memory. The study, taken as a whole, reports: The study generally estimated greater richness for naive than memory subsets.

Deep level was the assay's run setting. Clones were read by immunoSEQ multiplex PCR, and TCRdb kept only the in-frame ones, dropping some. This table holds more than 2 million clones, 95% found once. Every donor was a Caucasian adult from Nashville, Tennessee. The V and J ends lost 7 bases and 2 bases, in that order; junction bases with no gene match: 5. Per the germline V gene, CDR1 is MGHDK and CDR2 is SYGVNS. The CDR3 has 13 amino acids. This receptor was identified in a young man in good health. This rearrangement joins TRBV25-1 to TRBJ2-7, with 7 bases identical to TRBD1. Sequencing input: naive CD4+ T cells sorted from blood. Described subset: CD45RA+ positively selected. CDR3 sequence (DNA): TGTGCCAGCATGTCACAGGGGACCTACGAGCAGTACTTC. This encodes CASMSQGTYEQYF.